This T cell receptor beta chain was profiled in a study of CD8 T cells in ankylosing spondylitis. Study conclusions and caveats: Ankylosing spondylitis blood appeared to carry a characteristic TCR beta motif of 7 or 8 highly homologous variants. Reports say disease-linked clones showed up significantly more in matched ankylosing spondylitis synovial fluid.

In regard to this clonotype: Its antigen is not known.

MiXCR, run by TCRdb on the 5' RACE reads, gives a single entry per CDR3 protein. Here the sample spans some 800,000 distinct CDR3 sequences, about 11% being singletons. What was sequenced was blood, either unsorted or a sorted T cell fraction (not recorded which). The sequence was collected from a male donor with ankylosing spondylitis.

The CDR3 here is CASSFGASYNEQFF. DNA for the CDR3: TGTGCCAGCAGCTTTGGAGCGTCCTACAATGAGCAGTTCTTC. J is TRBJ2-1 and V is TRBV5-6; no firm D call. This CDR3 comprises 14 residues. Germline assignment: CDR1 SGHDT and CDR2 YYEEEE. V was trimmed by 2 bases and J by 1 base, leaving 7 bases between them.